What follows is one T cell receptor beta chain and its context. Within the sample, other DNA sequences also encode this same CDR3. The sample is drawn from a study of blood T cell repertoires in COVID-19. Clones were read by immunoSEQ multiplex PCR, and TCRdb kept only the in-frame ones, dropping some. The sample lists about 260,000 clones; approximately 83% were seen once. CDR1 is SGHAT and CDR2 is FQNNGV in the germline V gene. The V and J ends lost 5 bases and 0 bases respectively, with 7 bases between them. The length of the CDR3 is 13 residues. The chain links TRBV11-2 to TRBJ1-1, with D unclear. The specimen sequenced was peripheral blood. This sequence was found in a human donor in a cohort sampled during active COVID-19. CDR3 DNA: TGTGCCAGCAGCGTCCAAATGAACACTGAAGCTTTCTTT. Its translation is CASSVQMNTEAFF.